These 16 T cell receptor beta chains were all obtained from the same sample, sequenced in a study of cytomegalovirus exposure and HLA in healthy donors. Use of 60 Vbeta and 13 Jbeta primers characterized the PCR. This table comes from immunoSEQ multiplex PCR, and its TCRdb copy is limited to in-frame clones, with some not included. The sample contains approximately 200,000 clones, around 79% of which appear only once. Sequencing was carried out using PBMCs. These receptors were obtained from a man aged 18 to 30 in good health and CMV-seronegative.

The CDR3 is CASSVAERQGGETQYF. The CDR3 DNA follows: TGTGCCAGCAGCGTAGCGGAGCGGCAAGGTGGAGAGACCCAGTACTTC. The chain is built from TRBV9 and TRBJ2-5; weak D call: TRBD2 (5 bases). Trimming stripped 0 bases from V and 4 bases from J, with 16 bases between. The CDR3 is 16 residues long. Germline CDR1 is SGDLS and CDR2 is YYNGEE.

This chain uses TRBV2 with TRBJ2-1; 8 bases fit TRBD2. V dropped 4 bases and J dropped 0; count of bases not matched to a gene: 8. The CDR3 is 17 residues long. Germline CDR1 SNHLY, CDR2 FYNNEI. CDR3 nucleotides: TGTGCCAGCAGTGGTACTAGCGGTGCGAGCTCCTACAATGAGCAGTTCTTC. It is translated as CASSGTSGASSYNEQFF.

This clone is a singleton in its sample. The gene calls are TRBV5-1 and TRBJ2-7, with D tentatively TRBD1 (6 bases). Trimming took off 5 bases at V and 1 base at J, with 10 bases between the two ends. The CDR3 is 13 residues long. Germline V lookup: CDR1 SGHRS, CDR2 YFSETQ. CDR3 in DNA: TGCGCCAGCAGACTGGACAGATCCTACGAGCAGTACTTC. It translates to CASRLDRSYEQYF.

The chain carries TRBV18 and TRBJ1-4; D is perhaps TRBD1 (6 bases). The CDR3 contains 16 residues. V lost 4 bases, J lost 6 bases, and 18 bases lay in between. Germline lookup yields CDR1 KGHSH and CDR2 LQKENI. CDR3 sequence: CASSLLPGHRDEKLFF. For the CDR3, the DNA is TGTGCCAGCTCACTTCTTCCGGGACATCGGGATGAAAAACTGTTTTTT.

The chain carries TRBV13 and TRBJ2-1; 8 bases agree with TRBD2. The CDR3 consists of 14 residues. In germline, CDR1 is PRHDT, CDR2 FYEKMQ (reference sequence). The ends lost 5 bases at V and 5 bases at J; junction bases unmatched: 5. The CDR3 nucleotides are TGTGCCAGCAGCCCCGGGACTAGGGACAATGAGCAGTTCTTC. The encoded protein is CASSPGTRDNEQFF.

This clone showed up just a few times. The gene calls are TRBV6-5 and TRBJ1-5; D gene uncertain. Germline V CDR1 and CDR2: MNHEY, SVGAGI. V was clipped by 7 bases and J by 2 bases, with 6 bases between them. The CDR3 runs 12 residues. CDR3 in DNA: TGTGCCAGCACCGGGGGCAATCAGCCCCAGCATTTT. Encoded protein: CASTGGNQPQHF.

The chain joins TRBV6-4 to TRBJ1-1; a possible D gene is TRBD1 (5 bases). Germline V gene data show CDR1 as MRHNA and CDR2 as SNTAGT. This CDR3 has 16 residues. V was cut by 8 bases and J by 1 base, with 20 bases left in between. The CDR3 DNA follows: TGTGCCAGCCGCCCGGGAGGGACGGTCACGAACACTGAAGCTTTCTTT. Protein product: CASRPGGTVTNTEAFF.

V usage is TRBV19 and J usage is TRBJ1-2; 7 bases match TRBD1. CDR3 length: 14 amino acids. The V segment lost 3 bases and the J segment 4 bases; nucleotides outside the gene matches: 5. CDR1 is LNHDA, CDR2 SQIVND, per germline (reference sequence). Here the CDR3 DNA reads TGTGCCAGTAGTATCCCGACAGGGAGCTATGGCTACACCTTC. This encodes CASSIPTGSYGYTF. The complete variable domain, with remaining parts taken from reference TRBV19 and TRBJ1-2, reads DGGITQSPKYLFRKEGQNVTLSCEQNLNHDAMYWYRQDPGQGLRLIYYSQIVNDFQKGDIAEGYSVSREKKESFPLTVTSAQKNPTAFYLCASSIPTGSYGYTFGSGTRLTVV.

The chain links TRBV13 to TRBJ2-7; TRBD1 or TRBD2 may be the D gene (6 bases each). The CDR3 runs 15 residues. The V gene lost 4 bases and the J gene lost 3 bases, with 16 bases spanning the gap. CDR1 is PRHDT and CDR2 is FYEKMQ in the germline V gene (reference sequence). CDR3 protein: CASSSGAGPSYEQYF. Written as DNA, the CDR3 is TGTGCCAGCAGCTCAGGGGCGGGACCTAGCTACGAGCAGTACTTC. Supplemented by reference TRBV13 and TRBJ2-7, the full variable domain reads AAGVIQSPRHLIKEKRETATLKCYPIPRHDTVYWYQQGPGQDPQFLISFYEKMQSDKGSIPDRFSAQQFSDYHSELNMSSLELGDSALYFCASSSGAGPSYEQYFGPGTRLTVT.

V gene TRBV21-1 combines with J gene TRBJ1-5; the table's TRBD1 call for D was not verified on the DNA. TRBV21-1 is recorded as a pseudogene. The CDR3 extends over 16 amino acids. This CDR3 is CASSKSQGWGNQPQHF. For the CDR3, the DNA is TGTGCCAGCAGCAAAAGTCAGGGCTGGGGCAATCAGCCCCAGCATTTT.

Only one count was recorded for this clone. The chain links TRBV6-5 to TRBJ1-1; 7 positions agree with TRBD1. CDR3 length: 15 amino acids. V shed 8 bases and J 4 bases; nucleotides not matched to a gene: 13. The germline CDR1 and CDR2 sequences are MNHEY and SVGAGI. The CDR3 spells CASGRQGTRATEAFF. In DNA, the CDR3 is TGTGCCAGCGGTAGACAGGGTACGAGGGCCACTGAAGCTTTCTTT.

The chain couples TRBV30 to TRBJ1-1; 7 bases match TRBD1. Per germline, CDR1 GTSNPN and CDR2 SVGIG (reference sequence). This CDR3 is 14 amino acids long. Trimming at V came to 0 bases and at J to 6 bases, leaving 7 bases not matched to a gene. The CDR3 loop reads CAWSVSPGQAEAFF. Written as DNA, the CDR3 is TGTGCCTGGAGTGTATCACCCGGACAGGCTGAAGCTTTCTTT.

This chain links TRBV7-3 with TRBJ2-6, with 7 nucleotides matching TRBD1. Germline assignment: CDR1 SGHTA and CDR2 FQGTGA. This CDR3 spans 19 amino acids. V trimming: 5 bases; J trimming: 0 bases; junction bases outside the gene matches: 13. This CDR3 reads CASSPEGQAAASGANVLTF. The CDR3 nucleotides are TGTGCCAGCAGCCCCGAAGGACAGGCTGCCGCCTCTGGGGCCAACGTCCTGACTTTC.

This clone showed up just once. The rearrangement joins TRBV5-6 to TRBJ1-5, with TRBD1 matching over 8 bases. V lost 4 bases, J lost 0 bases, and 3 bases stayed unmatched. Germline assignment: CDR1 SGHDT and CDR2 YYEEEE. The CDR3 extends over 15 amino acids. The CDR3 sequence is CASSVQGGSNQPQHF. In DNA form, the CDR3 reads TGTGCCAGCAGCGTACAGGGGGGTAGCAATCAGCCCCAGCATTTT. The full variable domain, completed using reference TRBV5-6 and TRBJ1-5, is DAGVTQSPTHLIKTRGQQVTLRCSPKSGHDTVSWYQQALGQGPQFIFQYYEEEERQRGNFPDRFSGHQFPNYSSELNVNALLLGDSALYLCASSVQGGSNQPQHFGDGTRLSIL.

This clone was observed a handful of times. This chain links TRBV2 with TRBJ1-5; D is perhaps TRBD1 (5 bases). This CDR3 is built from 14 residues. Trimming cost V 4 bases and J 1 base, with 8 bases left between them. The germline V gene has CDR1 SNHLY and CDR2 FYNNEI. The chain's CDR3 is CASSVDTSNQPQHF. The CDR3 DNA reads TGTGCCAGCAGTGTGGACACAAGCAATCAGCCCCAGCATTTT.

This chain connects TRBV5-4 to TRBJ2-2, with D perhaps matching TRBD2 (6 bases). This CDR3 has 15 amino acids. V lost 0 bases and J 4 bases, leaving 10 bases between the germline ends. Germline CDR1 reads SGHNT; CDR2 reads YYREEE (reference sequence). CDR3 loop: CASSLGGDGTGELFF. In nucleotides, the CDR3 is TGTGCCAGCAGCTTGGGGGGGGACGGCACCGGGGAGCTGTTTTTT. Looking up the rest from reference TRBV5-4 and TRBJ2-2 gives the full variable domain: ETGVTQSPTHLIKTRGQQVTLRCSSQSGHNTVSWYQQALGQGPQFIFQYYREEENGRGNFPPRFSGLQFPNYSSELNVNALELDDSALYLCASSLGGDGTGELFFGEGSRLTVL.